This T cell receptor (beta chain) was observed in a study of CD8 T cells in Susac syndrome. TCR beta was sequenced from blood CD8+ and CD4+ T cells. The diagnostic criteria were recently defined, and patients with Susac syndrome met them for definite or probable disease. Study-level points and caveats: CD4+ repertoires of Susac syndrome patients lacked detectable clonal expansion.

With regard to this clonotype: Its specificity is not known.

V shed 4 bases, J shed 1 base, and the junction held 4 bases outside the gene matches. The CDR3 runs 15 residues. Germline lookup yields CDR1 LGHDT and CDR2 YNNKEL (reference sequence). Reverse transcription used about 0.45 to 1 ug RNA and random hexamers. Amplification of the TCR beta CDR3 was carried out by immunoSEQ multiplex PCR, which spanned a total of 54 Vbeta and 13 Jbeta segments. TCRdb re-called the immunoSEQ multiplex PCR reads through MiXCR, storing one row per CDR3 protein. Among 110,000 to 150,000 distinct CDR3 sequences, approximately 94% were seen once, and the ten largest hold over 0.065%.

The receptor was derived from a human donor with Susac syndrome. Sequencing was performed on CD4+ T cells from PBMCs. The chain is built from TRBV3-1 and TRBJ2-1; 7 positions agree with TRBD2. CDR3 bases: TGTGCCAGCAGCCCAGCTAGCGGATCCTACAATGAGCAGTTCTTC. Its translation is CASSPASGSYNEQFF.